This T cell receptor (beta chain) was recovered during a study of T cell responses to AZD1222 COVID-19 vaccine. Germline values: CDR1 SGDLS, CDR2 YYNGEE. This CDR3 is 15 amino acids long. V shed 6 bases and J shed 0 bases, with 14 bases lying between them. Sequencing was performed with immunoSEQ multiplex PCR; in TCRdb, only in-frame clones are kept and a portion is missing. Found here are about 80,000 clones, about nine tenths of them singletons; the top ten hold roughly a quarter. This chain connects TRBV9 to TRBJ2-3; D is unresolved. The origin of this receptor is an adult in good health. The starting material was peripheral blood, obtained on day 0 of AZD1222 vaccination. The CDR3 region has the DNA TGTGCCAGCACCGTGGACGTAGCTAGCACAGATACGCAGTATTTT. It specifies CASTVDVASTDTQYF.